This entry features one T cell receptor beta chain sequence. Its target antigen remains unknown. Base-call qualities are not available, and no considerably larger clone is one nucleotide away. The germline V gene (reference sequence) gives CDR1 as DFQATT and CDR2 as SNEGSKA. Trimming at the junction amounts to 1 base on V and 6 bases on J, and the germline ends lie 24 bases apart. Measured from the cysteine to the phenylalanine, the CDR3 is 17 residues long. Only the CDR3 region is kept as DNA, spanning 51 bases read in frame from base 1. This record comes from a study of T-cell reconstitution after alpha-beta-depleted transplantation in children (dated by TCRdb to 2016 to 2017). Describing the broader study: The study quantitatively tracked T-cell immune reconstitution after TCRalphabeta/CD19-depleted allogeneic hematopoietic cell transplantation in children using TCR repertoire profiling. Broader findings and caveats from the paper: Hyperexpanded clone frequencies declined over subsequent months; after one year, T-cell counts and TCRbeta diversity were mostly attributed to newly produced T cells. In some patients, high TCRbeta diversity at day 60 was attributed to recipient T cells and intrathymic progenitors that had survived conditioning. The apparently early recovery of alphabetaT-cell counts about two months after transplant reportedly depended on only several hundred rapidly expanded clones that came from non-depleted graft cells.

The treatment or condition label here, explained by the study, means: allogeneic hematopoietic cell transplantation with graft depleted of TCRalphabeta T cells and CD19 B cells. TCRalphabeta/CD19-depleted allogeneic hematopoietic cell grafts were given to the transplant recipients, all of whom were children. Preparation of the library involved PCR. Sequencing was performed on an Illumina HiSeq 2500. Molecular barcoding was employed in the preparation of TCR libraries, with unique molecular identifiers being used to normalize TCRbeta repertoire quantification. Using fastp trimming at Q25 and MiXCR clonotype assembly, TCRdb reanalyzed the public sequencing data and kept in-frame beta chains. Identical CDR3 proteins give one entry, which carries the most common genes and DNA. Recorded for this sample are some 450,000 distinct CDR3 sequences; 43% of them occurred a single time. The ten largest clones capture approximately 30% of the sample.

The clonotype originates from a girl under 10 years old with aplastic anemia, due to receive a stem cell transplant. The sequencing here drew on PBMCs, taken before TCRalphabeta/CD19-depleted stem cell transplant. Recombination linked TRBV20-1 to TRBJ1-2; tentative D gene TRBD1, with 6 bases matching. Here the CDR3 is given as CSARVSGGASPLDGYTF. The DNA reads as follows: TGCAGTGCTAGAGTGTCGGGGGGCGCCTCCCCCTTGGATGGCTACACCTTC.